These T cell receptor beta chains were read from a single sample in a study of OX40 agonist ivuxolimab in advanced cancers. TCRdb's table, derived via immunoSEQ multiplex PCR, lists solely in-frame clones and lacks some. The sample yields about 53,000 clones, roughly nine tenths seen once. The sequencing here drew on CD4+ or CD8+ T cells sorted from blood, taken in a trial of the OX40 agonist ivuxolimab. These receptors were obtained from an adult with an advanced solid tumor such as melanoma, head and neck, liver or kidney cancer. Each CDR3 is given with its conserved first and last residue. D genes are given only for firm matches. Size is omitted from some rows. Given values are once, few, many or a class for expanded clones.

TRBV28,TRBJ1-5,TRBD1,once,CASSLLGTGWRGNQPQHF,TGTGCCAGCAGTTTACTAGGGACAGGTTGGCGAGGGAATCAGCCCCAGCATTTT
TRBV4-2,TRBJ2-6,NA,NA,CASSQGRGQGANVLTF,TGTGCCAGCAGCCAAGGGAGGGGGCAAGGGGCCAACGTCCTGACTTTC
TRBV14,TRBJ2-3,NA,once,CASSQKGSYTQYF,TGTGCCAGCAGCCAAAAAGGGTCTTATACGCAGTATTTT
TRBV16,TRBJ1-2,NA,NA,CASSQWGRAIANYGYTF,TGTGCCAGCAGCCAATGGGGCAGGGCGATAGCTAACTATGGCTACACCTTC
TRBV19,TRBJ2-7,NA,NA,CASSGDSSDYEQYF,TGTGCCAGTTCGGGGGACAGTTCGGACTACGAGCAGTACTTC
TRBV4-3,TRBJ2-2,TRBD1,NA,CASSQDQARGYGRRGELFF,TGCGCCAGCAGCCAAGATCAGGCCAGGGGGTATGGCCGCCGGGGGGAGCTGTTTTTT
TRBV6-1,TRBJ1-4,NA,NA,CASNQVGSANEKLFF,TGTGCCAGCAACCAGGTGGGGTCGGCTAATGAAAAACTGTTTTTT
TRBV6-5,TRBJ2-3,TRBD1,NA,CASRETGQDTQYF,TGTGCCAGCAGGGAGACAGGGCAAGATACGCAGTATTTT
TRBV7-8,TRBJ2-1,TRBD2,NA,CASTLPGLAGGDEQFF,TGTGCCAGCACCCTCCCGGGACTAGCGGGAGGTGATGAGCAGTTCTTC
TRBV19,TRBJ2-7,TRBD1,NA,CATSRQGTESYEQYF,TGTGCCACCTCCCGACAGGGGACGGAGTCGTACGAGCAGTACTTC
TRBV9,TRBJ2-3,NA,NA,CASSPRWGGSVNTQYF,TGTGCCAGCAGCCCCCGATGGGGAGGTAGCGTGAATACGCAGTATTTT
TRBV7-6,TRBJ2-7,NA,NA,CASSPPNGEQYF,TGTGCCAGCAGCCCCCCGAATGGAGAGCAGTACTTC
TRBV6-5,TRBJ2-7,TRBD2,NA,CASSYSASGGYEQYF,TGTGCCAGCAGTTACTCGGCTAGCGGGGGGTACGAGCAGTACTTC
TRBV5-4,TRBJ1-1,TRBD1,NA,CASSSLDRGRTEAFF,TGTGCCAGCAGCTCTTTGGACAGGGGCAGGACTGAAGCTTTCTTT
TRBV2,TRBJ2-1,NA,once,CASEPGKGTYNEQFF,TGTGCCAGCGAGCCCGGGAAGGGCACCTACAATGAGCAGTTCTTC
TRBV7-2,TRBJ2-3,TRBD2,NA,CASSQRGAGAGTDTQYF,TGTGCCAGCAGCCAAAGGGGAGCGGGGGCCGGCACAGATACGCAGTATTTT
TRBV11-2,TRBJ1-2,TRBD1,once,CASSQGGSGFYGYTF,TGTGCCAGCAGCCAGGGGGGATCTGGCTTCTATGGCTACACCTTC
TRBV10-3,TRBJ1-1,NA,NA,CAISESPDMNTEAFF,TGTGCCATCAGTGAGTCTCCGGATATGAACACTGAAGCTTTCTTT
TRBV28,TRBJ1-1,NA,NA,CASRLNLDTEAFF,TGTGCCAGCAGGCTTAACTTGGACACTGAAGCTTTCTTT
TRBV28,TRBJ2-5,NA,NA,CATRKQGQETQYF,TGTGCCACCAGAAAACAGGGCCAAGAGACCCAGTACTTC